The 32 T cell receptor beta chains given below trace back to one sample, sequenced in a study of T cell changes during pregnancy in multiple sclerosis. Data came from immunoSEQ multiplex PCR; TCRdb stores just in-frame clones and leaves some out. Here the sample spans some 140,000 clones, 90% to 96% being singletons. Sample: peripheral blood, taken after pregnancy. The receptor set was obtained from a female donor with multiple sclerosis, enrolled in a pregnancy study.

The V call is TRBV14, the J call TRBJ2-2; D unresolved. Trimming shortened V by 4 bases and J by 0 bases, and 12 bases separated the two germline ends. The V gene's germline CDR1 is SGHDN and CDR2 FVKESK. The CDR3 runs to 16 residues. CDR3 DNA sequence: TGTGCCAGCAGCCCCGCGAGGCCCGCGAACACCGGGGAGCTGTTTTTT. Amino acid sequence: CASSPARPANTGELFF.

The CDR3 DNA follows: TGTGCCAGCAGCACCGGACTAGCGGCGACCAATGAGCAGTTCTTC. Translating gives CASSTGLAATNEQFF. This rearrangement joins TRBV5-4 to TRBJ2-1; 10 bases fit TRBD2. This CDR3 region has 15 residues. Germline V gene data show CDR1 as SGHNT and CDR2 as YYREEE (reference sequence). J lost 6 bases, V lost 4 bases, and 7 bases had no gene match.

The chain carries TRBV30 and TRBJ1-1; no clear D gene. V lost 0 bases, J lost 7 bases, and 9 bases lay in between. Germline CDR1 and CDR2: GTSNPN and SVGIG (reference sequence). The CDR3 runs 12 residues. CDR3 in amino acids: CAWSVRTYEAFF. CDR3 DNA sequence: TGTGCCTGGAGTGTAAGGACTTATGAAGCTTTCTTT.

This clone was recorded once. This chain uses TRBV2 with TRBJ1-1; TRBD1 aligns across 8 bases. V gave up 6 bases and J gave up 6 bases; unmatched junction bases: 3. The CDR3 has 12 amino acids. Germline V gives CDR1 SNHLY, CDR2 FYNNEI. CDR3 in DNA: TGTGCCAGCAGGACAGGGGTCGCTGAAGCTTTCTTT. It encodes CASRTGVAEAFF.

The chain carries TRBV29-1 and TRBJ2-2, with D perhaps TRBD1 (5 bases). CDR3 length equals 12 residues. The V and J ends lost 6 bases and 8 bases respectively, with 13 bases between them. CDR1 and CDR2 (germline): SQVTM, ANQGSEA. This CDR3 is CSVATGPGELFF. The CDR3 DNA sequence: TGCAGCGTGGCAACAGGACCGGGGGAGCTGTTTTTT.

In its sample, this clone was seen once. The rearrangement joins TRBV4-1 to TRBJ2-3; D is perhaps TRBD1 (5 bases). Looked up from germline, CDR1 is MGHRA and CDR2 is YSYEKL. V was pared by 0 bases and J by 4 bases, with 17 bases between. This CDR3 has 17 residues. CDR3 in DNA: TGCGCCAGCAGCCAAGATAAGGGCGGCATGGGGCCAGATACGCAGTATTTT. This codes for CASSQDKGGMGPDTQYF.

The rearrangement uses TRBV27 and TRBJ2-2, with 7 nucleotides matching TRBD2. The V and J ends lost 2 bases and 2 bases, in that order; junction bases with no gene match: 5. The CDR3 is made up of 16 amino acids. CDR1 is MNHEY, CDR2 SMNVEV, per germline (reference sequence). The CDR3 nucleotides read TGTGCCAGCAGTTTAGGTGCTAGCGGAAACACCGGGGAGCTGTTTTTT. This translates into CASSLGASGNTGELFF.

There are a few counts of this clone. CDR3 coding DNA: TGTGCCAGCAGTACCGACAAGAATGGCTACACCTTC. Protein: CASSTDKNGYTF. The chain combines TRBV6-5 with TRBJ1-2; no firm D call. This CDR3 comprises 12 residues. In germline, CDR1 is MNHEY, CDR2 SVGAGI. V shed 5 bases and J shed 6 bases, with 10 bases lying between them.

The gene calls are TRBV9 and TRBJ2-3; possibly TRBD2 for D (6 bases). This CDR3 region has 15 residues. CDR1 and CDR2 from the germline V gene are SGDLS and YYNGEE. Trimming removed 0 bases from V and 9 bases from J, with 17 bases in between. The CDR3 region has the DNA TGTGCCAGCAGCGTAGGCCCCCGGGCTGCGGGAACGCAGTATTTT. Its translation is CASSVGPRAAGTQYF.

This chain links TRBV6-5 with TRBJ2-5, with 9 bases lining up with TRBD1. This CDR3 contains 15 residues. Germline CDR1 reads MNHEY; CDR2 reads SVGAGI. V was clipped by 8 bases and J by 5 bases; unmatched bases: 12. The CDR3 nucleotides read TGTGCCAGCGGACCCAGGACAGGGGTTGAGGAGACCCAGTACTTC. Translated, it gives CASGPRTGVEETQYF.

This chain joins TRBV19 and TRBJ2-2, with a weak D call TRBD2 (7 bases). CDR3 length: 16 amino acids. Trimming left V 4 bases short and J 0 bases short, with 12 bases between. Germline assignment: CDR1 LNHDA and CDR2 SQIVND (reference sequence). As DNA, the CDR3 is TGTGCCAGTAGTAGGGGGGAGGGGGCGAACACCGGGGAGCTGTTTTTT. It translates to CASSRGEGANTGELFF. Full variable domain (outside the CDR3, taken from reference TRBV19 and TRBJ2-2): DGGITQSPKYLFRKEGQNVTLSCEQNLNHDAMYWYRQDPGQGLRLIYYSQIVNDFQKGDIAEGYSVSREKKESFPLTVTSAQKNPTAFYLCASSRGEGANTGELFFGEGSRLTVL.

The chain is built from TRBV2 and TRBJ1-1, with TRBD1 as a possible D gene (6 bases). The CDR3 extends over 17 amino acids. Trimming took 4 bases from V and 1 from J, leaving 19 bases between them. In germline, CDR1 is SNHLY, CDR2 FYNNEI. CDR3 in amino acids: CASSGGRGMIANTEAFF. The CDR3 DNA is TGTGCCAGCAGTGGGGGCAGGGGAATGATAGCGAACACTGAAGCTTTCTTT.

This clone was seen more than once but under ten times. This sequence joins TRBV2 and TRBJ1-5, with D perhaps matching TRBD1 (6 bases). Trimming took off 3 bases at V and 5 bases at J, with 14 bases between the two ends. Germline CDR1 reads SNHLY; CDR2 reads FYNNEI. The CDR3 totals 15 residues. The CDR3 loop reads CASSDLGGAYQPQHF. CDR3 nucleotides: TGTGCCAGCAGTGACTTGGGGGGGGCTTATCAGCCCCAGCATTTT.

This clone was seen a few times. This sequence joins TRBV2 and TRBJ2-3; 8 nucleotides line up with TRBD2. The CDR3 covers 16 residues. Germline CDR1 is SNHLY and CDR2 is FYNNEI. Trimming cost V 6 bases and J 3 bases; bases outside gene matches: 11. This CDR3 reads CASRTGGLGHTDTQYF. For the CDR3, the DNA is TGTGCCAGCAGGACCGGGGGACTAGGGCATACAGATACGCAGTATTTT.

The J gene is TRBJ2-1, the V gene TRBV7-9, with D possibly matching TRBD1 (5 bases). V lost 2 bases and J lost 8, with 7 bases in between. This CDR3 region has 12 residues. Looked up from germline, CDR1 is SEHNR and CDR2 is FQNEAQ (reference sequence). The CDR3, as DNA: TGTGCCAGCAGCTTAAGGGGCGATGAGCAGTTCTTC. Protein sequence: CASSLRGDEQFF.

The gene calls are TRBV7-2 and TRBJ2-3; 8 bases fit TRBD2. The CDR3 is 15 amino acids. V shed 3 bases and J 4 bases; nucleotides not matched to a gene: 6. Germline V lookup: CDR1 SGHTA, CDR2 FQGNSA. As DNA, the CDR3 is TGTGCCAGCAGCTTGCGGGGGGTGGTCGCAGATACGCAGTATTTT. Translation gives CASSLRGVVADTQYF.

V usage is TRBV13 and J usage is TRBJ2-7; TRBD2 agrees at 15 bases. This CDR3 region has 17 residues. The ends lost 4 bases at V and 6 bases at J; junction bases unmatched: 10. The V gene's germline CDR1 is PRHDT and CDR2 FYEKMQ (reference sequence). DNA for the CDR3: TGTGCCAGCAGCTCCGCCGGGACTAGCGGGAGGTTGGGCGAGCAGTACTTC. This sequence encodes CASSSAGTSGRLGEQYF.

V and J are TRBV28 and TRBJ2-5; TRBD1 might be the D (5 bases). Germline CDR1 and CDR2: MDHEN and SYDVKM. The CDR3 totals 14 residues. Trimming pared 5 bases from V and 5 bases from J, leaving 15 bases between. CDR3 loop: CASSTQGSGETQYF. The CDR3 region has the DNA TGTGCCAGCAGTACCCAGGGCAGTGGGGAGACCCAGTACTTC. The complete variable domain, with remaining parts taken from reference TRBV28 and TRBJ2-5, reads DVKVTQSSRYLVKRTGEKVFLECVQDMDHENMFWYRQDPGLGLRLIYFSYDVKMKEKGDIPEGYSVSREKKERFSLILESASTNQTSMYLCASSTQGSGETQYFGPGTRLLVL.

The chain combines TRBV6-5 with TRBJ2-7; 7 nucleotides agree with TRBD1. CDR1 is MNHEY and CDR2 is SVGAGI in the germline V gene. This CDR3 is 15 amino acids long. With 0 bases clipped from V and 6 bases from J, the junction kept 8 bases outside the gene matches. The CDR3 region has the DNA TGTGCCAGCAGTTACTCGGCAGGGGGAATGGGCGAGCAGTACTTC. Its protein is CASSYSAGGMGEQYF.

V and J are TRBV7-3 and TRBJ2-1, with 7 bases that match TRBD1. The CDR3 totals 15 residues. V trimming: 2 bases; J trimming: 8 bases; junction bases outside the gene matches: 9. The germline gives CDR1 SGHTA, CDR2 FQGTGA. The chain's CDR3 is CASSLGDRVGHEQFF. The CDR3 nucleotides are TGTGCCAGCAGCTTAGGCGACAGGGTGGGACATGAGCAGTTCTTC. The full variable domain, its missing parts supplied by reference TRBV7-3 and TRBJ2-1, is GAGVSQTPSNKVTEKGKYVELRCDPISGHTALYWYRQSLGQGPEFLIYFQGTGAADDSGLPNDRFFAVRPEGSVSTLKIQRTERGDSAVYLCASSLGDRVGHEQFFGPGTRLTVL.

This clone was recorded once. The CDR3 loop is CASRAGTSSSDTQYF. The CDR3 DNA reads as TGTGCCAGCAGAGCTGGGACTAGTAGTTCAGATACGCAGTATTTT. V and J are TRBV28 and TRBJ2-3; 8 positions match TRBD2. CDR3 size: 15 residues. Unmatched junction bases numbered 9, after V lost 6 bases and J lost 4 bases. CDR1 and CDR2 from the germline V gene are MDHEN and SYDVKM.

In DNA, the CDR3 is TGTGCCAGCAGGAGGGGGACCGGGGAGCTGTTTTTT. Residues: CASRRGTGELFF. The chain uses TRBV27 and TRBJ2-2; D possibly corresponds to TRBD1 (6 bases). Trimming took 6 bases from V and 5 from J, leaving 7 bases between them. Germline loops: CDR1 MNHEY, CDR2 SMNVEV (reference sequence). The CDR3 runs 12 residues.

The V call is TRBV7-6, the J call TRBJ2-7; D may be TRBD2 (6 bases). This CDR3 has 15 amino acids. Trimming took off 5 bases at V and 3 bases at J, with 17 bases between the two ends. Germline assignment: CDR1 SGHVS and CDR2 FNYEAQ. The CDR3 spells CASSEEASAYYEQYF. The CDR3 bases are TGTGCCAGCAGCGAGGAGGCTAGCGCGTACTACGAGCAGTACTTC.

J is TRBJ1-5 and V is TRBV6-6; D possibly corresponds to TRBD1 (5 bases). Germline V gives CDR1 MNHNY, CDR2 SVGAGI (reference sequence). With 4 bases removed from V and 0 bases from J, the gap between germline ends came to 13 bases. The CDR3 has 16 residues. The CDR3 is CASSWRQPNSNQPQHF. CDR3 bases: TGTGCCAGCAGTTGGAGACAGCCAAATAGCAATCAGCCCCAGCATTTT.

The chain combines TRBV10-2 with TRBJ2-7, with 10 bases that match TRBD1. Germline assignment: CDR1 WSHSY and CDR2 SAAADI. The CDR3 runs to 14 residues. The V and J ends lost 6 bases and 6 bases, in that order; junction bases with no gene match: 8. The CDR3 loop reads CASSLTGGEGEQYF. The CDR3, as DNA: TGCGCCAGCAGCCTGACAGGGGGCGAGGGCGAGCAGTACTTC.

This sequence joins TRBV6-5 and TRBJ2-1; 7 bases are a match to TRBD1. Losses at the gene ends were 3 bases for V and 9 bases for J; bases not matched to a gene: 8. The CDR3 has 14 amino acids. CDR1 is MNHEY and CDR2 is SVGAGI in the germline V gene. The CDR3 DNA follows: TGTGCCAGCAGTTATAACAGGGGAACGGGTGAGCAGTTCTTC. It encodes CASSYNRGTGEQFF.

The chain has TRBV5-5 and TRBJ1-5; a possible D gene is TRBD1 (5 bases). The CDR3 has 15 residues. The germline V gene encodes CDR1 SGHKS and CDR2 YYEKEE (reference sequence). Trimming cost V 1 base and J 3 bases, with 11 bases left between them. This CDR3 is CASSLSGRDNQPQHF. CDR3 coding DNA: TGTGCCAGCAGCTTGTCAGGCAGGGACAATCAGCCCCAGCATTTT.

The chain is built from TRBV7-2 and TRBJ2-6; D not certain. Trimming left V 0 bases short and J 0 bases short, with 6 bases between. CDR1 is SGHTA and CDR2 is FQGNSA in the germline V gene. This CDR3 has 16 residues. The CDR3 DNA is TGTGCCAGCAGCTTAGCAGAGGCCTCTGGGGCCAACGTCCTGACTTTC. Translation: CASSLAEASGANVLTF.

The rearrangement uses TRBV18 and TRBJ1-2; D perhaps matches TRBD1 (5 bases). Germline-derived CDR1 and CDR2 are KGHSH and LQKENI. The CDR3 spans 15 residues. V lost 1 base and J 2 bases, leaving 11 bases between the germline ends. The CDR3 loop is CASSPRQIMNYGYTF. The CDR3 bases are TGTGCCAGCTCACCACGACAGATTATGAACTATGGCTACACCTTC. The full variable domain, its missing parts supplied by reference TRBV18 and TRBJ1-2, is NAGVMQNPRHLVRRRGQEARLRCSPMKGHSHVYWYRQLPEEGLKFMVYLQKENIIDESGMPKERFSAEFPKEGPSILRIQQVVRGDSAAYFCASSPRQIMNYGYTFGSGTRLTVV.

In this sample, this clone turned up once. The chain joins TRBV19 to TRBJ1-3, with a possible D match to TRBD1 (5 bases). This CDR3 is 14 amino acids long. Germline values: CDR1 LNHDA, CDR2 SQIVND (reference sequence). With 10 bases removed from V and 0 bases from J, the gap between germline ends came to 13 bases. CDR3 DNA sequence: TGTGCCACCGCCGACAGTCACTCTGGAAACACCATATATTTT. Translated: CATADSHSGNTIYF. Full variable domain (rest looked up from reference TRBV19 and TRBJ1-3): DGGITQSPKYLFRKEGQNVTLSCEQNLNHDAMYWYRQDPGQGLRLIYYSQIVNDFQKGDIAEGYSVSREKKESFPLTVTSAQKNPTAFYLCATADSHSGNTIYFGEGSWLTVV.

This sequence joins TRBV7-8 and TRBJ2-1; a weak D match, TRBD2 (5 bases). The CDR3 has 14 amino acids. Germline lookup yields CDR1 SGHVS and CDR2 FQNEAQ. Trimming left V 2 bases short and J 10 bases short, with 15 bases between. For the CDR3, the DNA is TGTGCCAGCAGCTTATCAGTCCTGACTAAAGAGCAGTTCTTC. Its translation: CASSLSVLTKEQFF.

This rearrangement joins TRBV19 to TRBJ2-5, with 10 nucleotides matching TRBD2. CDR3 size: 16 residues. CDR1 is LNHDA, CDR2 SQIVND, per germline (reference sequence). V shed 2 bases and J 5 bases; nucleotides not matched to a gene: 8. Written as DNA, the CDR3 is TGTGCCAGTAGTATAACGGCTAGCGGGAGTTGGGAGACCCAGTACTTC. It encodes CASSITASGSWETQYF. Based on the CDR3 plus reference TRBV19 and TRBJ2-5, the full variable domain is DGGITQSPKYLFRKEGQNVTLSCEQNLNHDAMYWYRQDPGQGLRLIYYSQIVNDFQKGDIAEGYSVSREKKESFPLTVTSAQKNPTAFYLCASSITASGSWETQYFGPGTRLLVL.